The T cell receptor beta chain under discussion was sequenced for a study of regulatory T cells in long-lasting Graves disease. Study information: Newly diagnosed Graves' patients had under 3 months of antithyroid drugs. Whole-study results and caveats: Sharing of public clonotypes was greater in persistent patients (2,741) than in new patients (approximately 940).

This CDR3 region has 17 residues. V lost 2 bases to trimming and J lost 0 bases, with 14 bases between them. The TCR beta library used iRepertoire HTBI primers with Arm-PCR amplification of CDR3. TCRdb redid the calling of the multiplex PCR reads with MiXCR, one entry per CDR3 protein. The sample yields roughly 610,000 distinct CDR3 sequences, around 15% seen once. Time point: newly diagnosed GD, antithyroid drugs for less than 3 months. Isolated PBMC RNA provided the starting material for the TCR library. As regards this clonotype: The antigen is undetermined.

The same data also contributed to another study, on T cells in Graves' hyperthyroidism and ophthalmopathy.

The material was peripheral blood mononuclear cells (PBMCs), obtained at new diagnosis, from a patient treated with antithyroid drugs. V gene TRBV12-3 or TRBV12-4 combines with J gene TRBJ1-5; D unresolved. The sequence was obtained from a man younger than 35 with Graves disease. DNA of the CDR3: TGTGCCAGCAGTTTATCGATAGGCCCTTATAGCAATCAGCCCCAGCATTTT. This codes for CASSLSIGPYSNQPQHF.